This record looks at one T cell receptor (beta chain) sequence and its context. This entry belongs to a study of control samples from healthy donors and cancer patients. The assay was immunoSEQ multiplex PCR, and TCRdb's table has in-frame clones only and misses some. The listing contains fewer than 200,000 clones. This clonotype originated in a woman aged 25 to 45 in good health. Input material: blood.

CDR3 loop: CASSPNRDRPYF. The CDR3 bases are TGTGCCAGCAGCCCCAATCGGGACAGACCTTACTTC. The chain uses TRBV7-2 and TRBJ2-7; 7 bases map to TRBD1. Per germline, CDR1 SGHTA and CDR2 FQGNSA. The length of the CDR3 is 12 residues. Trimming removed 5 bases from V and 13 bases from J; junction bases left unmatched: 11. The full variable domain, in which reference TRBV7-2 and TRBJ2-7 provide the parts outside the CDR3, is GAGVSQSPSNKVTEKGKDVELRCDPISGHTALYWYRQSLGQGLEFLIYFQGNSAPDKSGLPSDRFSAERTGGSVSTLTIQRTQQEDSAVYLCASSPNRDRPYFGPGTRLTVT.